This TCR beta chain was observed in a study of blood T cells in healthy people across ages. The sample, roughly 9.1 milliliters of peripheral blood, was drawn from each donor. A J-beta primer mix and a sample-barcoded 5' primer were used in a second PCR of about 6 to 12 cycles. Researchers report that a template-switch adaptor with 12 random nucleotides tagged each cDNA molecule. TCRdb processed the 5' RACE reads anew with MiXCR; each CDR3 protein has one entry. The sample yields roughly 720,000 distinct CDR3 sequences, 40% to 65% seen once. The CDR3 loop spans 12 amino acids. In germline, CDR1 is KGHDR, CDR2 SFDVKD.

The TCR originated in a man aged 80 or over in good health. The chain is built from TRBV24-1 and TRBJ2-4; no clear D gene. Near its end, the DNA agrees better with TRBJ2-7, so the J call may be wrong. The sample consisted of blood. Here the CDR3 reads CATSDFGYEQYF. In DNA form, the CDR3 reads TGTGCCACCAGTGATTTCGGATACGAGCAGTACTTC.